Shown below are 28 T cell receptor beta chains from a single sample sequenced in a study of Graves' ophthalmopathy and Graves' hyperthyroidism. The authors amplified TCR beta CDR3 regions, and they did so from RNA transcripts for repertoire sequencing. Second-round multiplex PCR came after first-round RT-PCR with HTBI primers. Via MiXCR, TCRdb re-called the multiplex PCR reads, giving one row per CDR3 protein. The sample yields about 480,000 distinct CDR3 sequences, approximately 14% seen once. Sequenced sample: blood. The receptors were gathered from a woman aged 30 to 39 with Graves' ophthalmopathy.

This clonotype was picked up a small number of times. Since a much larger clone is just one base distant, this may be a read error. The chain employs TRBV6-1 and TRBJ2-5; weak D call: TRBD2 (6 bases). Deletions cut 6 bases from V and 0 bases from J, with 8 bases between. Germline assignment: CDR1 MNHNS and CDR2 SASEGT. The CDR3 has 13 amino acids. The CDR3 here is CASSRGNQETQYF. The CDR3 DNA sequence: TGTGCCAGCAGCCGGGGGAACCAAGAGACCCAGTACTTC.

This clonotype has ten or more counts. This chain links TRBV29-1 with TRBJ1-6, with a tentative D call TRBD1 (6 bases). CDR3 length equals 15 residues. Between the trimmed V and J ends, which lost 0 bases and 14 bases, there was a span of 20 bases. Germline V CDR1 and CDR2: SQVTM, ANQGSEA. The CDR3 coding sequence is TGCAGCGTTGAAGATCGGCAGGGGAACCCGGGAGCCCTCCACTTT. Protein: CSVEDRQGNPGALHF.

This clonotype has just a few counts. This chain uses TRBV11-3 with TRBJ2-7; 10 nucleotides line up with TRBD1. CDR1 SGHNT and CDR2 YENEEA come from the germline V gene. The CDR3 is made up of 15 amino acids. J gave up 3 bases and V 1 base, and 3 bases lay outside the gene matches. The CDR3 loop is CASSLVGTGVYEQYF. CDR3 sequence (DNA): TGTGCCAGCAGCTTAGTCGGGACAGGGGTCTACGAGCAGTACTTC.

The CDR3 nucleotides read TGCGCCAGCAGCGCGCCGACAGGGGGGCTTACAGAGACCCAGTACTTC. Translation gives CASSAPTGGLTETQYF. The V gene is TRBV5-1, the J gene TRBJ2-5, with 9 bases that match TRBD1. The CDR3 runs to 16 residues. V shed 4 bases, J shed 4 bases, and the junction held 11 bases outside the gene matches. Germline V gene sequence: CDR1 SGHRS, CDR2 YFSETQ.

The J gene is TRBJ2-7, the V gene TRBV28, with D possibly TRBD1 on 5 matching bases. There are 19 residues in the CDR3. Per the germline V gene, CDR1 is MDHEN and CDR2 is SYDVKM. V lost 3 bases and J 2 bases, leaving 26 bases between the germline ends. The CDR3 region is CASSFRVGRRTSIPYEQYF. The CDR3 nucleotides read TGTGCCAGCAGTTTTAGGGTGGGGCGCAGGACAAGCATCCCCTACGAGCAGTACTTC.

This rearrangement joins TRBV12-3 or TRBV12-4 to TRBJ2-7; D assignment may be TRBD1 or TRBD2 (5 bases each). The CDR3 totals 16 residues. Trimming shortened V by 2 bases and J by 2 bases, and 16 bases separated the two germline ends. The CDR3 bases are TGTGCCAGCAGTTTATTTATTAGGGGACCTACCTACGAGCAGTACTTC. It yields the protein CASSLFIRGPTYEQYF.

This clonotype was picked up many times. The chain combines TRBV7-2 with TRBJ2-5; 9 nucleotides match TRBD2. V dropped 5 bases and J dropped 2; count of bases not matched to a gene: 12. This CDR3 spans 17 amino acids. Germline V lookup: CDR1 SGHTA, CDR2 FQGNSA. The CDR3 is CASSAKPPGLAQETQYF. The CDR3 bases are TGTGCCAGCAGCGCCAAACCTCCGGGACTAGCACAAGAGACCCAGTACTTC.

This clonotype was seen repeatedly, ten times or more. The chain carries TRBV6-1 and TRBJ2-4, with D uncertain. Looked up from germline, CDR1 is MNHNS and CDR2 is SASEGT. This CDR3 has 14 residues. With 3 bases removed from V and 0 bases from J, the gap between germline ends came to 6 bases. Written as DNA, the CDR3 is TGTGCCAGCAGTGAGTTACTAGCCAAAAACATTCAGTACTTC. It is translated as CASSELLAKNIQYF.

This clonotype was recorded many times. The chain uses TRBV5-1 and TRBJ2-7; no clear D. The V and J ends lost 6 bases and 4 bases respectively, with 11 bases between them. CDR3 length equals 12 residues. Germline V gene lookup returns CDR1 SGHRS and CDR2 YFSETQ. The CDR3 is CASTRDNYEQYF. The CDR3 nucleotides are TGCGCCAGCACCCGAGACAATTACGAGCAGTACTTC. Based on the CDR3 plus reference TRBV5-1 and TRBJ2-7, the full variable domain is KAGVTQTPRYLIKTRGQQVTLSCSPISGHRSVSWYQQTPGQGLQFLFEYFSETQRNKGNFPGRFSGRQFSNSRSEMNVSTLELGDSALYLCASTRDNYEQYFGPGTRLTVT.

This clonotype was observed at least ten times. The chain is built from TRBV7-9 and TRBJ2-4; 7 positions agree with TRBD2. V shed 5 bases and J 1 base; nucleotides not matched to a gene: 8. Germline V CDR1 and CDR2: SEHNR, FQNEAQ (reference sequence). The length of the CDR3 is 16 residues. CDR3 nucleotides: TGTGCCAGCAGCCGGAGCGGGATAGGTGCCAAAAACATTCAGTACTTC. This translates into CASSRSGIGAKNIQYF.

This clonotype was observed many times. The chain uses TRBV2 and TRBJ2-5, with D uncertain. The CDR3 spans 17 residues. CDR1 is SNHLY and CDR2 is FYNNEI in the germline V gene. Trimming shortened V by 0 bases and J by 1 base, and 15 bases separated the two germline ends. This chain's CDR3 is CASSEALVNPAQETQYF. Written as DNA, the CDR3 is TGTGCCAGCAGTGAAGCGCTGGTAAACCCGGCCCAAGAGACCCAGTACTTC.

This clonotype was observed many times. The CDR3 DNA follows: TGTGCCAGCAGCGCCAGGGACGGAGGTTTCGCACCCCTCCACTTT. Its protein product is CASSARDGGFAPLHF. The gene calls are TRBV7-2 and TRBJ1-6; D perhaps matches TRBD1 (5 bases). CDR3 length: 15 residues. Germline lookup yields CDR1 SGHTA and CDR2 FQGNSA. Trimming cost V 5 bases and J 11 bases, with 19 bases left between them.

This clonotype was found many times. The chain uses TRBV20-1 and TRBJ2-2; TRBD2 matches 10 bases. This CDR3 spans 14 amino acids. V was clipped by 4 bases and J by 3 bases; unmatched bases: 2. Germline assignment: CDR1 DFQATT and CDR2 SNEGSKA (reference sequence). The CDR3 coding sequence is TGCAGTGCTAAAAGCGGGGGGGACACCGGGGAGCTGTTTTTT. This translates into CSAKSGGDTGELFF.

This clonotype was recorded many times. This chain links TRBV6-1 with TRBJ1-6; D is ambiguous. CDR1 MNHNS and CDR2 SASEGT come from the germline V gene. CDR3 size: 14 residues. The germline V and J ends were trimmed by 3 bases and 8 bases, with 11 bases remaining between them. This CDR3 is CASSDRTNHSPLHF. In nucleotides, the CDR3 is TGTGCCAGCAGTGATCGGACGAACCATTCACCCCTCCACTTT.

This clonotype was detected ten times or more. The rearrangement joins TRBV19 to TRBJ2-2, with D perhaps TRBD2 (5 bases). The CDR3 length is 15 residues. Between the trimmed V and J ends, which lost 5 bases and 5 bases, there was a span of 15 bases. The V gene's germline CDR1 is LNHDA and CDR2 SQIVND (reference sequence). The chain's CDR3 is CASSPYRTGTGELFF. Written as DNA, the CDR3 is TGTGCCAGTAGTCCTTACCGGACGGGAACCGGGGAGCTGTTTTTT.

This clonotype was seen ten or more times. The chain uses TRBV28 and TRBJ2-7; 8 bases line up with TRBD1. This CDR3 is 14 amino acids long. Per germline, CDR1 MDHEN and CDR2 SYDVKM. J gave up 0 bases and V 6 bases, and 4 bases lay outside the gene matches. CDR3 DNA: TGTGCCAGCAGGAATACAGGGGGCTCCTACGAGCAGTACTTC. Protein product: CASRNTGGSYEQYF.

The chain links TRBV12-3 or TRBV12-4 to TRBJ1-3; the D is unclear. V lost 4 bases and J lost 5, with 6 bases in between. The CDR3 loop spans 12 amino acids. The CDR3 sequence is CASSYTRNTIYF. CDR3 DNA sequence: TGTGCCAGCAGTTATACCCGAAACACCATATATTTT.

Many counts were recorded for this clonotype. The V gene is TRBV7-8, the J gene TRBJ2-7; D possibly matches TRBD1 or TRBD2 (5 bases each). Germline CDR1 and CDR2: SGHVS and FQNEAQ. V was trimmed by 5 bases and J by 7 bases, leaving 15 bases between them. The CDR3 spans 13 residues. The DNA of the CDR3 is TGTGCCAGCAGCCTTGGGGGTCTAGGGGAGCAGTACTTC. The encoded protein is CASSLGGLGEQYF.

Turning to this clonotype: A much larger clone lies a single base off, so this may be a read error. The V call is TRBV28, the J call TRBJ2-7; D remains unclear. Trimming took 7 bases from V and 4 from J, leaving 14 bases between them. Germline-derived CDR1 and CDR2 are MDHEN and SYDVKM. The CDR3 runs 13 residues. In nucleotides, the CDR3 is TGTGCCAGCAACCAACCGGAATTATACGAGCAGTACGTC. This gives the protein CASNQPELYEQYV.

This clonotype was detected a few times. The chain links TRBV11-2 to TRBJ2-2; maybe TRBD1 (6 bases). The CDR3 sequence is 16 residues long. Germline CDR1 reads SGHAT; CDR2 reads FQNNGV. Between the trimmed V and J ends, which lost 5 bases and 6 bases, there was a span of 19 bases. In nucleotides, the CDR3 is TGTGCCAGCAGCCTCCACCAGGGGCGGAATCCCGGGGAGCTGTTTTTT. Amino acids: CASSLHQGRNPGELFF.

This clonotype was counted many times. The chain joins TRBV12-3 or TRBV12-4 to TRBJ1-2, with unresolved D. Trimming cost V 7 bases and J 5 bases, with 14 bases left between them. The CDR3 covers 13 residues. CDR3 bases: TGTGCCAGCATTTCGGGAGGCGGGTATGGCTACACCTTC. It is translated as CASISGGGYGYTF.

The J gene is TRBJ2-7, the V gene TRBV6-5; 8 bases map to TRBD2. The germline CDR1 and CDR2 sequences are MNHEY and SVGAGI. V trimming: 2 bases; J trimming: 7 bases; junction bases outside the gene matches: 7. The CDR3 covers 14 residues. This chain's CDR3 is CASSYTPGGGEQYF. The CDR3 DNA sequence: TGTGCCAGCAGTTACACACCCGGGGGGGGGGAGCAGTACTTC.

This clonotype was seen repeatedly, ten times or more. The chain links TRBV12-3 or TRBV12-4 to TRBJ2-3; 9 nucleotides match TRBD2. Losses at the gene ends were 3 bases for V and 6 bases for J; bases not matched to a gene: 7. The CDR3 loop spans 15 amino acids. The CDR3 spells CASSLGSGSFDTQYF. The CDR3 nucleotides read TGTGCCAGCAGTTTGGGTAGCGGGAGTTTCGATACGCAGTATTTT.

This clonotype was seen many times. V is TRBV9 and J is TRBJ1-5; 7 nucleotides align to TRBD1. The CDR3 contains 13 residues. Germline V gives CDR1 SGDLS, CDR2 YYNGEE. Trimming removed 4 bases from V and 6 bases from J; junction bases left unmatched: 4. The CDR3 DNA is TGTGCCAGCAGCAGGGGGCCAGGTCAGCCCCAGCATTTT. As protein: CASSRGPGQPQHF.

In its sample, this clonotype was seen many times. The chain has TRBV4-1 and TRBJ1-2; D uncertain. The CDR3 has 15 amino acids. Between the trimmed V and J ends, which lost 0 bases and 4 bases, there was a span of 12 bases. Germline CDR1 MGHRA, CDR2 YSYEKL. In DNA form, the CDR3 reads TGCGCCAGCAGCCAAGACTCCGAGGAGCCCTATGGCTACACCTTC. It encodes CASSQDSEEPYGYTF.

This clonotype was counted ten times or more. This chain uses TRBV6-4 with TRBJ1-1; D remains unclear. CDR1 is MRHNA, CDR2 SNTAGT, per germline. The CDR3 spans 11 residues. V was cut by 10 bases and J by 5 bases, with 11 bases left in between. The CDR3 sequence is CATHGETEAFF. The CDR3 DNA sequence: TGTGCCACCCACGGGGAGACTGAAGCTTTCTTT.

The sample holds many counts of this clonotype. This chain links TRBV14 with TRBJ1-5; D remains ambiguous. This CDR3 region has 14 residues. The V end was cut by 2 bases, the J end by 8 bases, with 13 bases between. CDR1 is SGHDN and CDR2 is FVKESK in the germline V gene. CDR3 coding DNA: TGTGCCAGCAGCCAAAACGGACCAGGAAAGCCCCAGCATTTT. It specifies CASSQNGPGKPQHF.

This clonotype has more than one count but fewer than ten. The genes are TRBV11-3 and TRBJ1-1; D is ambiguous. Germline lookup yields CDR1 SGHNT and CDR2 YENEEA. CDR3 length: 15 amino acids. V was shortened by 4 bases and J by 3 bases, with 15 bases between the two germline ends. The CDR3: CASSYQGGGDTEAFF. CDR3 in DNA: TGTGCCAGCAGCTACCAAGGCGGTGGGGACACTGAAGCTTTCTTT.